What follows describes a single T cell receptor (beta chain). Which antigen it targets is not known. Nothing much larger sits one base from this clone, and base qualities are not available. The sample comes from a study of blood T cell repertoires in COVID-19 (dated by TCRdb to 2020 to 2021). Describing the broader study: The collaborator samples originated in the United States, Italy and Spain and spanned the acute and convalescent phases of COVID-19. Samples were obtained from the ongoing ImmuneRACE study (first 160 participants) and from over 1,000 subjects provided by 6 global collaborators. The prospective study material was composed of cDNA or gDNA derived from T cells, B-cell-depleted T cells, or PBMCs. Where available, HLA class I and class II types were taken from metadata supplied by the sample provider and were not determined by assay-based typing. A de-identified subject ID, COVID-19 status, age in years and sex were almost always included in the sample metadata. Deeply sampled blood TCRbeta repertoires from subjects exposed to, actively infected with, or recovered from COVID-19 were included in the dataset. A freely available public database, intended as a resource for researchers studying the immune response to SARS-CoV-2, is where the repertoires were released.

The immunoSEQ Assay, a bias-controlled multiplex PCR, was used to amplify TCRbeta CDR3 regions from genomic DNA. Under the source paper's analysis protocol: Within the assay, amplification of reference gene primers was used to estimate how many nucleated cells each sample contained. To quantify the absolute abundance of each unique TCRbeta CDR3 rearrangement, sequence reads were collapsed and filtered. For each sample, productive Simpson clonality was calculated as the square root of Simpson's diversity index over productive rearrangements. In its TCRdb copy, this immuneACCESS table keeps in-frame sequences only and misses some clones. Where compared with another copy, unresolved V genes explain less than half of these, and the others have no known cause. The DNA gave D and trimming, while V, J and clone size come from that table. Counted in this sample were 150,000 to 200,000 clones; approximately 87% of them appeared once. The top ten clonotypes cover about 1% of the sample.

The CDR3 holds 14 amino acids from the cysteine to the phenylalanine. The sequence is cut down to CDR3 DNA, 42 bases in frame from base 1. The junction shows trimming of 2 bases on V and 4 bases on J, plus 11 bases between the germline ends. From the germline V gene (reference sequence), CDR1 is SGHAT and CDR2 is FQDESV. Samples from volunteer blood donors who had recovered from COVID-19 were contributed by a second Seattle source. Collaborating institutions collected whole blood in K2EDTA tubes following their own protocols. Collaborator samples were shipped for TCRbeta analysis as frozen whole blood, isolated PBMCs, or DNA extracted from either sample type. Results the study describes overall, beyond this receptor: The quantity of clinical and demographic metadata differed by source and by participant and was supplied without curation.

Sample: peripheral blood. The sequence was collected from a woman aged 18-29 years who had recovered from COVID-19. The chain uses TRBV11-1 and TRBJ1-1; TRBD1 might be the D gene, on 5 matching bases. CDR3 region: CASSLQGSGTEAFF. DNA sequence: TGTGCCAGCAGCTTACAGGGATCGGGCACTGAAGCTTTCTTT.